This T cell receptor beta chain appears in the sequencing data of a study of T cell responses to AZD1222 COVID-19 vaccine. This CDR3 comprises 15 residues. Per germline, CDR1 SEHNR and CDR2 FQNEAQ (reference sequence). The V end was cut by 0 bases, the J end by 6 bases, with 9 bases between. This clone was counted between two and nine times. The data were produced by immunoSEQ multiplex PCR, yet TCRdb's version contains in-frame clones alone and is incomplete. This sample has around 180,000 clones, with more than 75% found just once. The J gene is TRBJ1-6, the V gene TRBV7-9; D remains unclear. This clonotype was obtained from an adult who received the AZD1222 COVID-19 vaccine. Sequenced material: peripheral blood, taken 28 days after the second AZD1222 dose. In nucleotides, the CDR3 is TGTGCCAGCAGCTTAGCTAGTTTCAGTAATTCACCCCTCCACTTT. Protein: CASSLASFSNSPLHF.